One sample yielded the 5 T cell receptor beta chains listed below, sequenced in a study of blood T cell repertoires in COVID-19. Clones were sequenced by immunoSEQ multiplex PCR, and TCRdb holds only the in-frame ones, with some missing. This sample yields tens of thousands of clones, of which approximately 91% are seen a single time; less than 15% belongs to the top ten. The sequenced sample was peripheral blood. Receptors were obtained from a man in his 70s with active or convalescent COVID-19.

The chain uses TRBV15 and TRBJ1-6, with TRBD1 matching 7 bases. Trimming removed 4 bases from V and 4 bases from J; junction bases left unmatched: 4. CDR1 LNHNV and CDR2 YYDKDF come from the germline V gene (reference sequence). The CDR3 totals 15 residues. Here the CDR3 reads CATSIQQGYNSPLHF. In DNA, the CDR3 is TGTGCCACCAGCATCCAACAGGGGTATAATTCACCCCTCCACTTT. Drawing the rest from reference TRBV15 and TRBJ1-6, the complete variable domain is DAMVIQNPRYQVTQFGKPVTLSCSQTLNHNVMYWYQQKSSQAPKLLFHYYDKDFNNEADTPDNFQSRRPNTSFCFLDIRSPGLGDTAMYLCATSIQQGYNSPLHFGNGTRLTVT.

The chain recombines TRBV18 with TRBJ2-5; perhaps TRBD1 as D (6 bases). The CDR3 has 17 amino acids. With 0 bases removed from V and 5 bases from J, the gap between germline ends came to 19 bases. From germline, CDR1 is KGHSH and CDR2 LQKENI. CDR3 sequence: CASSPPAARGNWETQYF. Here the CDR3 DNA reads TGTGCCAGCTCACCACCGGCGGCTAGGGGGAATTGGGAGACCCAGTACTTC. Complete variable domain (other parts from reference TRBV18 and TRBJ2-5): NAGVMQNPRHLVRRRGQEARLRCSPMKGHSHVYWYRQLPEEGLKFMVYLQKENIIDESGMPKERFSAEFPKEGPSILRIQQVVRGDSAAYFCASSPPAARGNWETQYFGPGTRLLVL.

This chain connects TRBV19 to TRBJ2-7; a weak D match, TRBD1 (6 bases). The CDR3 is 14 residues long. Germline CDR1 and CDR2: LNHDA and SQIVND (reference sequence). The germline V and J ends were trimmed by 4 bases and 3 bases, with 13 bases remaining between them. As DNA, the CDR3 is TGTGCCAGTAGTAACCACAGGACAGTCTACGAGCAGTACTTC. Encoded protein: CASSNHRTVYEQYF.

V gene TRBV4-3 combines with J gene TRBJ1-2; D perhaps matches TRBD1 (6 bases). Germline CDR1 and CDR2: LGHNA and YSLEER. V was trimmed by 0 bases and J by 4 bases, leaving 12 bases between them. The CDR3 has 15 amino acids. The CDR3 is CASSQDEGGSYGYTF. DNA of the CDR3: TGCGCCAGCAGCCAAGATGAGGGGGGGTCCTATGGCTACACCTTC.

CDR3 nucleotide sequence: TGCGCCAGCGACCTGGGGGACACGAAATCCTACGAGCAGTACTTC. Protein: CASDLGDTKSYEQYF. This chain joins TRBV5-1 and TRBJ2-7; D is perhaps TRBD1 (6 bases). Germline V gives CDR1 SGHRS, CDR2 YFSETQ. V lost 7 bases to trimming and J lost 1 base, with 18 bases between them. The CDR3 covers 15 residues.